What follows describes a single T cell receptor (beta chain). The data were obtained in a study of blood T cell repertoires in COVID-19. TCRdb keeps only in-frame clones here, not all; method: immunoSEQ multiplex PCR. The table lists 250,000 to 300,000 clones, approximately 91% of them singletons. Either two negative PCRs, clearance, or symptom resolution qualified Cohort 3 donors as recovered. The source is a woman in her thirties or forties who had recovered from COVID-19. Material for sequencing was PBMCs or T cells enriched from blood (not recorded which).

The chain's CDR3 is CASSSVPGNYGYTF. Written as DNA, the CDR3 is TGCGCCAGCAGCTCCGTGCCGGGGAACTATGGCTACACCTTC. This chain joins TRBV5-1 and TRBJ1-2; D remains ambiguous. The V gene's germline CDR1 is SGHRS and CDR2 YFSETQ. There are 14 residues in the CDR3. The V gene lost 3 bases and the J gene lost 2 bases, with 11 bases spanning the gap.